This T cell receptor beta chain was profiled in a study of blood T cell repertoires in COVID-19. Study in general: COVID-19 samples from acute and convalescent phases originated in the United States, Italy and Spain. In each case, the material was cDNA or gDNA derived from T cells, B-cell-depleted T cells, or PBMCs.

Per the authors' pipeline: Amplification of reference gene primers provided the estimated nucleated cell counts. The data were produced by immunoSEQ multiplex PCR, yet TCRdb's version contains in-frame clones alone and is incomplete. That table gives V, J and clone size, and the DNA gave D and trimming. The table lists around 79,000 clones, about 85% of them singletons. This CDR3 has 15 residues. Per germline, CDR1 LNHDA and CDR2 SQIVND (reference sequence). J lost 4 bases, V lost 3 bases, and 7 bases had no gene match. Sequenced material: peripheral blood. J is TRBJ2-3 and V is TRBV19; TRBD2 matches at 7 bases. The sequence came from a human donor in a cohort sampled during active COVID-19. For the CDR3, the DNA is TGTGCCAGTAGTATGTCTGGACTAGTCGCAGATACGCAGTATTTT. Amino acids: CASSMSGLVADTQYF.